This T cell receptor (beta chain) was obtained from a study of PD-L1 blockade in urothelial cancer. Turning to the study itself: Samples of blood were analyzed 3 weeks (second dose) and 6 weeks after treatment start. Reported median T cell count for blood samples was roughly 140,000.

What went into each PCR as a spike was synthetic TCR analog templates. Assay: immunoSEQ multiplex PCR; the TCRdb copy retains only in-frame clones and omits some. The table has 57,000 or so clones, approximately 80% seen once. Per germline, CDR1 SGDLS and CDR2 YYNGEE. The CDR3 length is 16 residues. V gave up 4 bases and J gave up 1 base; unmatched junction bases: 5. Sequencing was performed on PBMCs, taken around atezolizumab (anti-PD-L1) treatment. The origin of this receptor is a man aged 65 to 79 with urothelial cancer. The rearrangement uses TRBV9 and TRBJ2-3; TRBD2 matches 11 bases. CDR3 sequence (DNA): TGTGCCAGCAGCCAGACTAGCGGGATCGGCACAGATACGCAGTATTTT. The encoded protein is CASSQTSGIGTDTQYF.